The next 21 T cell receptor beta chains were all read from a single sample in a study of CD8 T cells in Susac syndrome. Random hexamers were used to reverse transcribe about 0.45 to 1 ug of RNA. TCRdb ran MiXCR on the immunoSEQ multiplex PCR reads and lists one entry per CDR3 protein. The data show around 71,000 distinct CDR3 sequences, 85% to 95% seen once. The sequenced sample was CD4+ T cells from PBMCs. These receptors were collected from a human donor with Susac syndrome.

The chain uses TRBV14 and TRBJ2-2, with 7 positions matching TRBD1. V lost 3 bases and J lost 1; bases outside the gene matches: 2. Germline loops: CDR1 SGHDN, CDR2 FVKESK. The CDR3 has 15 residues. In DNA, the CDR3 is TGTGCCAGCAGCCATAACAGGGGGAACACCGGGGAGCTGTTTTTT. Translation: CASSHNRGNTGELFF.

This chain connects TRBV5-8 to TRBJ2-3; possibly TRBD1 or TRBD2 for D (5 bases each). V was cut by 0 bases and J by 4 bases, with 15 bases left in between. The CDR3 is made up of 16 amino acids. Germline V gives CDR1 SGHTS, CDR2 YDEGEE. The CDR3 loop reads CASSLGGRWSADTQYF. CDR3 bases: TGTGCCAGCAGCTTGGGGGGACGCTGGTCAGCAGATACGCAGTATTTT.

Here the CDR3 reads CASSADREPKYF. CDR3 DNA sequence: TGCGCCAGCAGCGCAGACAGGGAACCTAAATACTTC. The chain carries TRBV5-1 and TRBJ2-7; 7 bases match TRBD1. CDR3 length equals 12 residues. Looked up from germline, CDR1 is SGHRS and CDR2 is YFSETQ. V shed 4 bases, J shed 13 bases, and the junction held 11 bases outside the gene matches.

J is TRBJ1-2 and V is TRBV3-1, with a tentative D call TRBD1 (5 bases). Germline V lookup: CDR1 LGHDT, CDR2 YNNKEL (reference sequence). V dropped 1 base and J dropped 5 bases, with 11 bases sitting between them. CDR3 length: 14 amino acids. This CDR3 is CASSQAGREYGYTF. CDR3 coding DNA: TGTGCCAGCAGCCAAGCCGGCAGGGAGTATGGCTACACCTTC.

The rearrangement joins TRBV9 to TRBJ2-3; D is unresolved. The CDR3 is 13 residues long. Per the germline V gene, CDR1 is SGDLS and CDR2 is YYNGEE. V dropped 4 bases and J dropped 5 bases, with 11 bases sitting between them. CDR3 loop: CASSSDSRDTQYF. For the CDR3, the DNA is TGTGCCAGCAGCTCCGACTCGAGAGATACGCAGTATTTT.

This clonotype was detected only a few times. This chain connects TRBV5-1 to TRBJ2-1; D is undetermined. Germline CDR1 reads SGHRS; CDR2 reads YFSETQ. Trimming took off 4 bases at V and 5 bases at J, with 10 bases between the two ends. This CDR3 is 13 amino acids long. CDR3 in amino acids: CASSELYHNEQFF. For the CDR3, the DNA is TGCGCCAGCAGCGAACTCTATCACAATGAGCAGTTCTTC.

CDR3 protein: CASSSLGREPNTEAFF. In nucleotides, the CDR3 is TGTGCCAGCAGTTCACTCGGGCGAGAGCCGAACACTGAAGCTTTCTTT. This sequence joins TRBV28 and TRBJ1-1; D unclear. The CDR3 runs to 16 residues. CDR1 and CDR2 (germline): MDHEN, SYDVKM. V was cut by 4 bases and J by 1 base, with 16 bases left in between.

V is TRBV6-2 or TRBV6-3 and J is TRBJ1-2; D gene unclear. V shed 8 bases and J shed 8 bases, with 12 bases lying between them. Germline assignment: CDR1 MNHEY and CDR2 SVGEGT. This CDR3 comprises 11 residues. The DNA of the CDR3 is TGTGCCAGCGGCAAGATATGGGGCTACACCTTC. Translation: CASGKIWGYTF.

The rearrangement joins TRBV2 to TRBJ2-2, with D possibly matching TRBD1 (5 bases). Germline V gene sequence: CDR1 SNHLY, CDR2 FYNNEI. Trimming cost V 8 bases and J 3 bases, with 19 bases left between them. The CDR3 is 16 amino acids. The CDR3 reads CASSSLGPRDTGELFF. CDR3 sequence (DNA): TGTGCCAGCTCGTCCTTGGGGCCCAGGGACACCGGGGAGCTGTTTTTT.

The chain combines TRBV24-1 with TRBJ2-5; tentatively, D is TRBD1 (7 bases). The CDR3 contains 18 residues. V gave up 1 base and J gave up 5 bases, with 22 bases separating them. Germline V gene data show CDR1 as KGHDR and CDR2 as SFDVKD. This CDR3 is CATSDLGQEGGTMETQYF. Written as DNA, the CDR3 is TGTGCCACCAGTGATTTAGGACAGGAAGGGGGGACGATGGAGACCCAGTACTTC.

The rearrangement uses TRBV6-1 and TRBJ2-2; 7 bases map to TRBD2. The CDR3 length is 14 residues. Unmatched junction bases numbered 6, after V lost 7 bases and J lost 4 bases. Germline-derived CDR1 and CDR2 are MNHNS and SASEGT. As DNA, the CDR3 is TGTGCCAGCACCACGGGACTACTCACCGGGGAGCTGTTTTTT. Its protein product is CASTTGLLTGELFF.

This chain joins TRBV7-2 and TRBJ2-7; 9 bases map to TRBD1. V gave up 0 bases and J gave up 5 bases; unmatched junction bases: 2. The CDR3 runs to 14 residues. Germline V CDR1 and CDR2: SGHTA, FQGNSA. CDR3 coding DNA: TGTGCCAGCAGCTTAGCACAGGGGGCCGACGAGCAGTACTTC. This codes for CASSLAQGADEQYF.

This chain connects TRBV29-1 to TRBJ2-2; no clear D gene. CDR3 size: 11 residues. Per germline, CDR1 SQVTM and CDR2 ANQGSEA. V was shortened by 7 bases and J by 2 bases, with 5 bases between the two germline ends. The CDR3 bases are TGCAGCGCCGCTAACACCGGGGAGCTGTTTTTT. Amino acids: CSAANTGELFF.

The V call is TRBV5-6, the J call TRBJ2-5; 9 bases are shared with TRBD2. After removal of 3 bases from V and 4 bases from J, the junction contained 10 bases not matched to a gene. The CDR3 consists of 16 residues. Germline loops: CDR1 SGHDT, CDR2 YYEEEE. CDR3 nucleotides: TGTGCCAGCAGCTCGTTGGCGGGGGGGATAGGAGAGACCCAGTACTTC. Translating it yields CASSSLAGGIGETQYF. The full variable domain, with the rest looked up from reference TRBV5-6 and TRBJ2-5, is DAGVTQSPTHLIKTRGQQVTLRCSPKSGHDTVSWYQQALGQGPQFIFQYYEEEERQRGNFPDRFSGHQFPNYSSELNVNALLLGDSALYLCASSSLAGGIGETQYFGPGTRLLVL.

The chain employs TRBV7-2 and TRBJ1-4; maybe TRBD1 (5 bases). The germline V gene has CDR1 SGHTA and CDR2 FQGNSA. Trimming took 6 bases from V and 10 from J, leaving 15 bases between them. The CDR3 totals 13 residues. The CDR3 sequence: CASSWGPEGKLFF. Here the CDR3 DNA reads TGTGCCAGCAGTTGGGGCCCCGAGGGAAAACTGTTTTTT.

CDR3 DNA: TGCAGTGCTAGAGGATTTTCAGGGTTGTCCGGGGAGCTGTTTTTT. It encodes CSARGFSGLSGELFF. The gene calls are TRBV20-1 and TRBJ2-2; D may be TRBD1 (5 bases). The germline V and J ends were trimmed by 1 base and 6 bases, with 15 bases remaining between them. The CDR3 loop spans 15 amino acids. Germline CDR1 and CDR2: DFQATT and SNEGSKA (reference sequence).

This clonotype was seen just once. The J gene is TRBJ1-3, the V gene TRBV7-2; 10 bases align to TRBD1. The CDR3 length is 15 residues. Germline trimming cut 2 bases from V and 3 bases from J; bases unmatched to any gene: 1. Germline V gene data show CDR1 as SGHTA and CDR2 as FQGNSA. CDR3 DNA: TGTGCCAGCAGCTTATGGGACAGGGGTGGAAACACCATATATTTT. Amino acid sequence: CASSLWDRGGNTIYF. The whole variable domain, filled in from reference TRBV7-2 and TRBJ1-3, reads GAGVSQSPSNKVTEKGKDVELRCDPISGHTALYWYRQSLGQGLEFLIYFQGNSAPDKSGLPSDRFSAERTGGSVSTLTIQRTQQEDSAVYLCASSLWDRGGNTIYFGEGSWLTVV.

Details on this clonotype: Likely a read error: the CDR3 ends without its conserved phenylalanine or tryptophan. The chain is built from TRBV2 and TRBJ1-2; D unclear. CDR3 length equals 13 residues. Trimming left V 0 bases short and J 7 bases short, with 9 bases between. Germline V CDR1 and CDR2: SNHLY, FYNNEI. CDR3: CASSEAGPRGYTL. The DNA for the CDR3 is TGTGCCAGCAGTGAAGCTGGGCCCCGTGGCTACACCCTC.

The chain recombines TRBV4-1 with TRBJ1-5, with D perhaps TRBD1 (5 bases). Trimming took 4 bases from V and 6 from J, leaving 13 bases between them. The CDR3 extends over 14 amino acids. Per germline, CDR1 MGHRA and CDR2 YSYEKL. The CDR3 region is CASSPTGTSQPQHF. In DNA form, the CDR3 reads TGCGCCAGCAGCCCGACCGGGACTTCTCAGCCCCAGCATTTT.

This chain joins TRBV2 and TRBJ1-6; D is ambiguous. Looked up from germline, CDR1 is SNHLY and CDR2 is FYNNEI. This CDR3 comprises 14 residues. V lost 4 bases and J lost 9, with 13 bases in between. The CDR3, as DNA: TGTGCCAGCAGTGGGGAACAGCGGACTTCACCCCTCCACTTT. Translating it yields CASSGEQRTSPLHF.

CDR3 DNA: TGTGCCAGCAGTTTGGGGGGGGACCGGCATTTT. Translating it yields CASSLGGDRHF. This rearrangement joins TRBV28 to TRBJ1-5; tentative D call: TRBD1 (5 bases). This CDR3 has 11 residues. Germline V gives CDR1 MDHEN, CDR2 SYDVKM. V dropped 3 bases and J dropped 15 bases, with 12 bases sitting between them. Variable domain in full (rest from reference TRBV28 and TRBJ1-5): DVKVTQSSRYLVKRTGEKVFLECVQDMDHENMFWYRQDPGLGLRLIYFSYDVKMKEKGDIPEGYSVSREKKERFSLILESASTNQTSMYLCASSLGGDRHFGDGTRLSIL.